This note documents a single T cell receptor beta chain sequence. Its specificity is unknown. The sample originates from a study of T cell responses to AZD1222 COVID-19 vaccine. Study findings and constraints: Within unmutated variant regions lay the reported targets of nearly half of spike-specific TCRs. Two doses of AZD1222 preceded a rise in Spike-specific TCR breadth and depth. No day 14 peak samples; only post-peak repertoires were characterized. Most donors were white British, females outnumbered males, and clonal diversity was possibly underestimated.

Sequencing was performed with immunoSEQ multiplex PCR; in TCRdb, only in-frame clones are kept and a portion is missing. The table shows 100,000 to 150,000 clones, with around 90% occurring only once. V shed 2 bases and J shed 1 base, with 14 bases lying between them. From germline, CDR1 is SNHLY and CDR2 FYNNEI. CDR3 length equals 16 residues. This receptor was taken from an adult in good health. This chain connects TRBV2 to TRBJ1-1, with D tentatively TRBD1 (6 bases). Sequenced here: peripheral blood, sampled on day 0 of AZD1222 vaccination. The CDR3 here is CASSERWIQGNTEAFF. The DNA for the CDR3 is TGTGCCAGCAGTGAAAGGTGGATACAGGGGAACACTGAAGCTTTCTTT.